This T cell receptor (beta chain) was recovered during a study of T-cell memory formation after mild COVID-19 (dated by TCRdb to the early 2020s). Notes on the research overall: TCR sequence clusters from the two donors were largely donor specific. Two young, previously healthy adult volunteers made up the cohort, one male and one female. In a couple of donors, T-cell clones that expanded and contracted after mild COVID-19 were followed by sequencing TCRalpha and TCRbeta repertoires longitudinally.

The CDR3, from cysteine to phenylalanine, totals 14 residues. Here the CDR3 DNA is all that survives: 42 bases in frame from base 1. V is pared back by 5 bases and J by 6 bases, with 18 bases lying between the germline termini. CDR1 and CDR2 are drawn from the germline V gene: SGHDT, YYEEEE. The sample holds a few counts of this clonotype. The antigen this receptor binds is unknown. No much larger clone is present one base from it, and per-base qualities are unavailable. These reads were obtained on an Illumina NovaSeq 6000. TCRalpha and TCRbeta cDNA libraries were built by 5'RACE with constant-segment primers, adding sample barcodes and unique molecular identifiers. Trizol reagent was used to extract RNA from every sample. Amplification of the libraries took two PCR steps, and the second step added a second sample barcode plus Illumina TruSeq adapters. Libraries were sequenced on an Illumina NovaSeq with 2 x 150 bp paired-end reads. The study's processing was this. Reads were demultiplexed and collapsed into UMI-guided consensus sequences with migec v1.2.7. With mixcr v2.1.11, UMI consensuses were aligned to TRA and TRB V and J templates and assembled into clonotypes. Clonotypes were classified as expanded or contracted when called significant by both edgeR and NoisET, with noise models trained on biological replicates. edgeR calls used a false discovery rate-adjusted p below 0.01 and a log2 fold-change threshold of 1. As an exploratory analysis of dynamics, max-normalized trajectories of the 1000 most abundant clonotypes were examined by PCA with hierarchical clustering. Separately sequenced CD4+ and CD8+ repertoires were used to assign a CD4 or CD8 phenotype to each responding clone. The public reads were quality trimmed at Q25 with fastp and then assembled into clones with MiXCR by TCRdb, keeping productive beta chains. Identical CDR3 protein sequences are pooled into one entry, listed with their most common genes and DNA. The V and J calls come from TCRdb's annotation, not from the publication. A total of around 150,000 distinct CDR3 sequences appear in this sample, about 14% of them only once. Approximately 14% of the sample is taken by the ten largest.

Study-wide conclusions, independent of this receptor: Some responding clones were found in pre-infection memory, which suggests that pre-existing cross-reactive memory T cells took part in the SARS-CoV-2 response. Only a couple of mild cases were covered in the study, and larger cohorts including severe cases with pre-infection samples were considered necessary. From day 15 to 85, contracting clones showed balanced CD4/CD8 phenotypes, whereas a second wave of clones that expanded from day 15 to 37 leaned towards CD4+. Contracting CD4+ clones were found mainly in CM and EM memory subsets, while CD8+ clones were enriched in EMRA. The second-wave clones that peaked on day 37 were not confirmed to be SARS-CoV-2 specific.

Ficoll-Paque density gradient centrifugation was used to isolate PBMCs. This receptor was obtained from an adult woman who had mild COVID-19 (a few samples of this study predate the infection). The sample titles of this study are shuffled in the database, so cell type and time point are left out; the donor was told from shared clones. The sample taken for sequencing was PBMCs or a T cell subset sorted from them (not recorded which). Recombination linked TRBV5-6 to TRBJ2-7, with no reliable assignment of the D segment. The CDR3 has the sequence CASSFLDRQGEQYF. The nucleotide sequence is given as TGTGCCAGCAGTTTCCTGGACCGGCAAGGCGAGCAGTACTTC.